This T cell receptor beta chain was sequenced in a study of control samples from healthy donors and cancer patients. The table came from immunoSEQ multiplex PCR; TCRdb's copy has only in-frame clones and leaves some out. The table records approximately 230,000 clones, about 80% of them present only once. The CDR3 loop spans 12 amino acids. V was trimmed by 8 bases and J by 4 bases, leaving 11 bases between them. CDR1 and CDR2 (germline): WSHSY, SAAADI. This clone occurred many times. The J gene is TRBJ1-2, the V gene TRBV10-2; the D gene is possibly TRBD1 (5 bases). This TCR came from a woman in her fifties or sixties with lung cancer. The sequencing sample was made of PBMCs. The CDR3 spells CASSLDSYGYTF. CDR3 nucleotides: TGCGCCAGCTCGTTAGACAGCTATGGCTACACCTTC.